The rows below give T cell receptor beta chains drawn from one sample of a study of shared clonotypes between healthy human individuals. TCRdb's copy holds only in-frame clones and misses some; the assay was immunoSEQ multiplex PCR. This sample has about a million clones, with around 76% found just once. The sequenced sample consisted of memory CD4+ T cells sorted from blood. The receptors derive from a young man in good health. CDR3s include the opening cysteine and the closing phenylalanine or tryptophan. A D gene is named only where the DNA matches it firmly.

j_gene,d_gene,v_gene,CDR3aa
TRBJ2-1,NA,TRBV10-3,CAISESASATYNEQFF
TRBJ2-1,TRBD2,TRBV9,CASSVGIAGGALEQFF
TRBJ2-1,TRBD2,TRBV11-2,CASSLGGGPNNEQFF
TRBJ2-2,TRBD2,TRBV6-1,CASSGRATGELFF
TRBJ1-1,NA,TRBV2,CASRAERTEAFF
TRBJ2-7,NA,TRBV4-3,CASSQGAAPTYEQYF
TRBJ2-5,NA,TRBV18,CASSRTQAYQETQYF
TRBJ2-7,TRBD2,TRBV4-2,CASSRELAGGTYEQYF
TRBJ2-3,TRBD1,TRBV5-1,CASSFQGTGTDTQYF
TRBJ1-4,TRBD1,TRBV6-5,CASSNRGPSEKLFF
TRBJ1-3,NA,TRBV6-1,CASSEAMGSSGNTIYF
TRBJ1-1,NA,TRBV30,CAWEQGTEAFF
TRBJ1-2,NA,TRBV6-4,CASSATGGRGYTF
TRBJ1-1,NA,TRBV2,CASSAQASTEAFF
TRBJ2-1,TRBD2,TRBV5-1,CASSISGTSGGHSSYNEQFF
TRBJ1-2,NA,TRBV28,CASSPSGRLSYGYTF
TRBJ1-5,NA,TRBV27,CASSLSGGPSNQPQHF
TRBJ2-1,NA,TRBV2,CASSMDSPNEQFF
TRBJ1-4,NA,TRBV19,CASRGPGTNEKLFF
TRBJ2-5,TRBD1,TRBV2,CASSVSLRDRGQETQYF
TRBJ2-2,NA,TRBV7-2,CASSLRGRNTGELFF
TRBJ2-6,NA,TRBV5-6,CASSLGRRTSGANVLTF
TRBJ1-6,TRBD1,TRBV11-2,CASRRTGGGSPLHF
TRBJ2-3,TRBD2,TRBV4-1,CASSQDFLAGRTDTQYF
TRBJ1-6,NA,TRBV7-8,CASSLYRDSPLHF
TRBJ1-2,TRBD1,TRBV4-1,CASSPAVTGNYGYTF
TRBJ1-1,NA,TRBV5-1,CASQLATGNTEAFF
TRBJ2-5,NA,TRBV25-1,CASATGPQETQYF
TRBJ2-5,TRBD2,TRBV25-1,CASCGGGLWETQYF
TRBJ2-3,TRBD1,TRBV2,CASKLGQVNTDTQYF
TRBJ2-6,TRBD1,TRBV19,CASSTGTGISGANVLTF
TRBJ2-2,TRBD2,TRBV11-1,CASSLAGLAGTGELFF
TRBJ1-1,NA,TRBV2,CASSVIRDKAEAFF
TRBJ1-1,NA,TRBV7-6,CASSLDRSNTEAFF
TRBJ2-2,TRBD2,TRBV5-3,CARSWAGAGNMTGELFF
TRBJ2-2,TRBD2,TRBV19,CASRPTSGTGGELFF
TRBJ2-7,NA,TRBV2,CASSEWDEQYF
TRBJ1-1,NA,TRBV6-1,CASRSDNLNTEAFF
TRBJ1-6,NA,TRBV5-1,CASSLYSGLVPSPLHF
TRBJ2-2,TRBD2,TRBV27,CASRLAGSTGELFF
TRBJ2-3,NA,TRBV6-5,CASSSRKEYHTQYF
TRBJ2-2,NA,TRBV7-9,CASSLEVITTGELFF
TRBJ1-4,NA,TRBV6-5,CASSYWQGGEKLFF
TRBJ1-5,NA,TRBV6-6,CASSAAGGNQPQHF
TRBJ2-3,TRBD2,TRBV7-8,CASSLATSGKTDTQYF
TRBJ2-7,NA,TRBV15,CATSRDRDKAREQYF
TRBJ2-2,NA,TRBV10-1,CASKSSFTGELFF
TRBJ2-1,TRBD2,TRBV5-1,CASSVTSGGSPRQFF
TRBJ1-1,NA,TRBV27,CASSLSLGQRLVTEAFF
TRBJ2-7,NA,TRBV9,CASSATPTGYEQYF
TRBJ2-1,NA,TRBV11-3,CASSGDPHGSINEQFF
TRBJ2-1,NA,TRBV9,CASTQGGPYNEQFF
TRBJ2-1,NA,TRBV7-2,CASSLVQGYNEQFF
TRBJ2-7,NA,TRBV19,CASSFTLGLSYEQYF
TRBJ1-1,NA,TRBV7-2,CASSLNSPNTEAFF
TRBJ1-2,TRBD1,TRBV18,CASSPGQASNYGYTF
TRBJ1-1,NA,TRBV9,CASSVAGGSGTEAFF
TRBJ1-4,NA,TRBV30,CAWAPWGANEKLFF